These 32 T cell receptor beta chains were all obtained from the same sample, sequenced in a study of cytomegalovirus exposure and HLA in healthy donors (TCRdb year 2017). The method was the immunoSEQ multiplex PCR assay. A mixture of 60 forward primers for TCR Vbeta segments and 13 reverse primers for TCR Jbeta segments was used in the multiplex PCR. TCRdb re-hosts the immuneACCESS table, in-frame sequences only. Its copies lack some clones; in the studies checked, an unresolved V gene accounts for under half of them, and the cause for the rest is not known. Present in this sample are about 85,000 clones, around 80% of which were seen just once. Roughly 32% of the sample lies in the top ten. The sequenced material came from PBMCs. These receptors were collected from a man aged 45-65 years in good health and CMV-seropositive.

The chain employs TRBV10-1 and TRBJ2-5; 10 positions agree with TRBD2. Trimming at V came to 3 bases and at J to 5 bases, leaving 9 bases not matched to a gene. This CDR3 spans 16 amino acids. Germline-derived CDR1 and CDR2 are WNHNN and SYGVQD (reference sequence). CDR3 amino acids: CASSDVGLAGVETQYF. The CDR3 DNA is TGCGCCAGCAGTGATGTAGGCCTAGCGGGAGTTGAGACCCAGTACTTC.

The chain recombines TRBV18 with TRBJ1-1; 7 bases map to TRBD1. There are 14 residues in the CDR3. V dropped 4 bases and J dropped 1; count of bases not matched to a gene: 3. Germline CDR1 reads KGHSH; CDR2 reads LQKENI. The CDR3 loop reads CASSLGTENTEAFF. The CDR3 DNA reads TGTGCCAGCTCACTCGGGACAGAGAACACTGAAGCTTTCTTT.

This chain connects TRBV2 to TRBJ2-3, with no clear D. V was cut by 7 bases and J by 1 base, with 12 bases left in between. CDR1 SNHLY and CDR2 FYNNEI come from the germline V gene. The CDR3 length is 14 residues. Here the CDR3 DNA reads TGTGCCAGCACACCTATACGTGGCACAGATACGCAGTATTTT. Its translation is CASTPIRGTDTQYF. The whole variable domain, remainder taken from reference TRBV2 and TRBJ2-3, is EPEVTQTPSHQVTQMGQEVILRCVPISNHLYFYWYRQILGQKVEFLVSFYNNEISEKSEIFDDQFSVERPDGSNFTLKIRSTKLEDSAMYFCASTPIRGTDTQYFGPGTRLTVL.

The J gene is TRBJ1-1, the V gene TRBV18; D remains unclear. This CDR3 region has 15 residues. Germline CDR1 is KGHSH and CDR2 is LQKENI. Trimming shortened V by 1 base and J by 0 bases, and 9 bases separated the two germline ends. The CDR3 sequence is CASSPRNPVNTEAFF. In DNA, the CDR3 is TGTGCCAGCTCACCACGAAATCCGGTGAACACTGAAGCTTTCTTT.

CDR3 protein: CASNGGITYEQYF. CDR3 bases: TGTGCCAGCAATGGCGGGATTACCTACGAGCAGTACTTC. V and J are TRBV19 and TRBJ2-7, with a possible D match to TRBD2 (6 bases). Germline assignment: CDR1 LNHDA and CDR2 SQIVND (reference sequence). Trimming took off 9 bases at V and 2 bases at J, with 14 bases between the two ends. This CDR3 has 13 amino acids.

The V and J genes are TRBV7-2 and TRBJ2-1, with TRBD2 as a possible D gene (6 bases). V was clipped by 2 bases and J by 7 bases, with 12 bases between them. The CDR3 totals 14 residues. CDR1 SGHTA and CDR2 FQGNSA come from the germline V gene. The CDR3: CASSLPGVGNEQFF. Written as DNA, the CDR3 is TGTGCCAGCAGCTTACCGGGAGTAGGAAATGAGCAGTTCTTC. Full variable domain (outside the CDR3, taken from reference TRBV7-2 and TRBJ2-1): GAGVSQSPSNKVTEKGKDVELRCDPISGHTALYWYRQSLGQGLEFLIYFQGNSAPDKSGLPSDRFSAERTGGSVSTLTIQRTQQEDSAVYLCASSLPGVGNEQFFGPGTRLTVL.

The gene calls are TRBV4-2 and TRBJ2-4; D gene uncertain. This CDR3 is 11 amino acids long. V was shortened by 2 bases and J by 12 bases, with 8 bases between the two germline ends. Germline loops: CDR1 LGHNA, CDR2 YNFKEQ. In DNA form, the CDR3 reads TGTGCCAGCAGCCAATTGGGCAGTCAGTACTTC. It is translated as CASSQLGSQYF.

V usage is TRBV7-9 and J usage is TRBJ2-5, with no clear D. Germline-derived CDR1 and CDR2 are SEHNR and FQNEAQ (reference sequence). The V gene lost 3 bases and the J gene lost 1 base, with 6 bases spanning the gap. This CDR3 has 13 residues. The DNA for the CDR3 is TGTGCCAGCAGCTTCCTGGCCCAAGAGACCCAGTACTTC. Translation gives CASSFLAQETQYF. The whole variable domain, filled in from reference TRBV7-9 and TRBJ2-5, reads DTGVSQNPRHKITKRGQNVTFRCDPISEHNRLYWYRQTLGQGPEFLTYFQNEAQLEKSRLLSDRFSAERPKGSFSTLEIQRTEQGDSAMYLCASSFLAQETQYFGPGTRLLVL.

The V call is TRBV30, the J call TRBJ1-2; no clear D gene. Germline V gene lookup returns CDR1 GTSNPN and CDR2 SVGIG (reference sequence). Trimming pared 0 bases from V and 6 bases from J, leaving 11 bases between. There are 13 residues in the CDR3. The CDR3 protein is CAWSVILLNGYTF. The CDR3 region has the DNA TGTGCCTGGAGTGTTATTTTGCTAAATGGCTACACCTTC.

This chain uses TRBV7-6 with TRBJ2-2; D not resolved. Trimming stripped 5 bases from V and 5 bases from J, with 9 bases between. The CDR3 covers 13 residues. Germline CDR1 reads SGHVS; CDR2 reads FNYEAQ. The CDR3 coding sequence is TGTGCCAGCAGCCTAACAGCTACCGGGGAGCTGTTTTTT. Its protein is CASSLTATGELFF.

This clone was detected only once. At one boundary the junction diverges from the germline segment, which might be a read error. V gene TRBV7-2 combines with J gene TRBJ2-5; 10 nucleotides agree with TRBD2. Germline CDR1 SGHTA, CDR2 FQGNSA. This CDR3 is built from 16 residues. In nucleotides, the CDR3 is TGTGCCAGCAGCTTATCCCCTAGCGGGGGACAAGAGGCCCAGTACTTC. This gives the protein CASSLSPSGGQEAQYF.

The rearrangement links TRBV11-2 to TRBJ1-4; D unclear. The germline gives CDR1 SGHAT, CDR2 FQNNGV. The germline V and J ends were trimmed by 5 bases and 7 bases, with 14 bases remaining between them. The CDR3 covers 14 residues. For the CDR3, the DNA is TGTGCCAGCAGCCCCCCCAGTGGGAGTGAAAAACTGTTTTTT. Its protein is CASSPPSGSEKLFF.

The chain has TRBV7-6 and TRBJ2-1; 8 bases are shared with TRBD2. Germline V lookup: CDR1 SGHVS, CDR2 FNYEAQ. This CDR3 is 16 amino acids long. Trimming at V came to 1 base and at J to 4 bases, leaving 6 bases not matched to a gene. The CDR3 region is CASSLESGSLYNEQFF. The CDR3 DNA reads TGTGCCAGCAGCTTAGAAAGCGGGAGTTTGTACAATGAGCAGTTCTTC.

J is TRBJ2-3 and V is TRBV5-4, with D possibly TRBD2 on 6 matching bases. The V gene's germline CDR1 is SGHNT and CDR2 YYREEE (reference sequence). The CDR3 has 14 residues. Deletions cut 5 bases from V and 2 bases from J, with 12 bases between. The CDR3: CASSGGLTTDTQYF. In nucleotides, the CDR3 is TGTGCCAGCAGTGGGGGACTGACCACAGATACGCAGTATTTT. Looking up the rest from reference TRBV5-4 and TRBJ2-3 gives the full variable domain: ETGVTQSPTHLIKTRGQQVTLRCSSQSGHNTVSWYQQALGQGPQFIFQYYREEENGRGNFPPRFSGLQFPNYSSELNVNALELDDSALYLCASSGGLTTDTQYFGPGTRLTVL.

This clone was recorded a few times. V usage is TRBV5-4 and J usage is TRBJ2-7, with D perhaps TRBD2 (5 bases). The CDR3 spans 13 residues. Looked up from germline, CDR1 is SGHNT and CDR2 is YYREEE (reference sequence). With 9 bases removed from V and 3 bases from J, the gap between germline ends came to 16 bases. For the CDR3, the DNA is TGTGCCACGGCCCCCGGACGGGGCTACGAGCAGTACTTC. This codes for CATAPGRGYEQYF.

This rearrangement joins TRBV6-1 to TRBJ2-1, with 8 bases fitting TRBD2. The ends lost 11 bases at V and 6 bases at J; junction bases unmatched: 9. The length of the CDR3 is 13 residues. Looked up from germline, CDR1 is MNHNS and CDR2 is SASEGT. CDR3 sequence reads: CAGRGGRGNEQFF. CDR3 sequence (DNA): TGTGCCGGTCGGGGGGGGCGAGGCAATGAGCAGTTCTTC.

A note on this clone: No conserved phenylalanine or tryptophan is present at the end of the CDR3, so a read error is the likely explanation. The rearrangement links TRBV13 to TRBJ2-2; weak D call: TRBD2 (6 bases). Trimming stripped 2 bases from V and 4 bases from J, with 11 bases between. The CDR3 extends over 15 amino acids. The V gene's germline CDR1 is PRHDT and CDR2 FYEKMQ (reference sequence). CDR3 in DNA: TGTGCCAGCAGCTTATATGTGGGAGGCACCGGGGAGCTGTTTTGT. Translated, it gives CASSLYVGGTGELFC.

This chain connects TRBV15 to TRBJ1-1; 8 bases agree with TRBD1. CDR3 length: 14 amino acids. CDR1 is LNHNV and CDR2 is YYDKDF in the germline V gene (reference sequence). With V trimmed by 1 base and J by 7 bases, 5 bases remained unmatched. The CDR3 sequence: CATSRADRASEAFF. CDR3 DNA sequence: TGTGCCACCAGCAGAGCGGACAGGGCGAGTGAAGCTTTCTTT.

The rearrangement joins TRBV18 to TRBJ2-5, with no clear D. The CDR3 has 11 amino acids. V lost 3 bases to trimming and J lost 3 bases, with 2 bases between them. Germline CDR1 and CDR2: KGHSH and LQKENI. The CDR3 spells CASSPEETQYF. CDR3 sequence (DNA): TGTGCCAGCTCACCCGAAGAGACCCAGTACTTC. The complete variable domain, with remaining parts taken from reference TRBV18 and TRBJ2-5, reads NAGVMQNPRHLVRRRGQEARLRCSPMKGHSHVYWYRQLPEEGLKFMVYLQKENIIDESGMPKERFSAEFPKEGPSILRIQQVVRGDSAAYFCASSPEETQYFGPGTRLLVL.

With respect to this clone: The junction differs from germline at one of its ends, possibly a read error. V usage is TRBV6-4 and J usage is TRBJ2-6, with 7 bases matching TRBD1. The germline gives CDR1 MRHNA, CDR2 SNTAGT. There are 15 residues in the CDR3. The CDR3 protein is CASRPQGLEANGLTF. The CDR3 DNA follows: TGTGCCAGCAGACCACAGGGGTTGGAGGCCAACGGCCTGACTTTC.

The V call is TRBV7-9, the J call TRBJ1-1; the match to TRBD1 covers 8 bases. Germline CDR1 reads SEHNR; CDR2 reads FQNEAQ (reference sequence). V trimming: 3 bases; J trimming: 1 base; junction bases outside the gene matches: 4. The CDR3 runs to 15 residues. CDR3 in amino acids: CASSFGQGANTEAFF. DNA for the CDR3: TGTGCCAGCAGCTTCGGACAGGGAGCGAACACTGAAGCTTTCTTT.

This chain joins TRBV27 and TRBJ2-7; tentative D call: TRBD1 (5 bases). Trimming cost V 4 bases and J 5 bases, with 15 bases left between them. Germline V gene data show CDR1 as MNHEY and CDR2 as SMNVEV (reference sequence). The CDR3 loop spans 14 amino acids. The CDR3 protein is CASSSQDTPHEQYF. In DNA, the CDR3 is TGTGCCAGCAGTTCCCAGGACACCCCCCACGAGCAGTACTTC.

The gene calls are TRBV6-1 and TRBJ1-1, with D hard to call. There are 13 residues in the CDR3. Deletions cut 5 bases from V and 0 bases from J, with 7 bases between. The germline V gene has CDR1 MNHNS and CDR2 SASEGT. CDR3 in amino acids: CASSTTVNTEAFF. CDR3 DNA sequence: TGTGCCAGCAGTACTACGGTGAACACTGAAGCTTTCTTT.

Remarks on this clone: At one end, the junction sequence differs from germline, possibly due to a read error. The chain uses TRBV7-7 and TRBJ2-1; 11 bases fit TRBD2. The CDR3 loop spans 17 amino acids. From germline, CDR1 is SSHAT and CDR2 FNYEAQ (reference sequence). The CDR3 nucleotides read TGTGCTAGCAGCAAAGACGGGACTAGCGGCTTCGTAGGAGAGCAGTTCTTC. It codes for CASSKDGTSGFVGEQFF.

The rearrangement links TRBV5-1 to TRBJ2-3; TRBD2 is a possible D gene (5 bases). This CDR3 contains 15 residues. Germline CDR1 is SGHRS and CDR2 is YFSETQ. V lost 4 bases and J lost 2, with 14 bases in between. CDR3 coding DNA: TGCGCCAGCAGCATAGGAGGAACACTCACAGATACGCAGTATTTT. Amino acid sequence: CASSIGGTLTDTQYF.

The chain is built from TRBV27 and TRBJ1-2; no definite D call. Germline V gene lookup returns CDR1 MNHEY and CDR2 SMNVEV (reference sequence). The CDR3 has 14 residues. V was shortened by 4 bases and J by 1 base, with 10 bases between the two germline ends. The CDR3 loop is CASSSTSLNYGYTF. In DNA form, the CDR3 reads TGTGCCAGCAGTTCCACTTCCCTTAACTATGGCTACACCTTC.

A single count supports this clone. The V gene is TRBV12-2, the J gene TRBJ2-1; the table assigns TRBD2, which was not confirmed against the DNA. TRBV12-2 is shown as a pseudogene. There are 14 residues in the CDR3. CDR3 in DNA: TGTGCAAGTCGCACCCTCAGCGGGATCGATGAGCAGTTCTTC. Its translation is CASRTLSGIDEQFF.

This chain links TRBV10-2 with TRBJ2-5, with 8 bases fitting TRBD2. The DNA end is more similar to TRBJ2-7, so the J call may be wrong. Germline-derived CDR1 and CDR2 are WSHSY and SAAADI. The CDR3 contains 15 residues. The CDR3 here is CASSGPAGEVSEQYF. In DNA form, the CDR3 reads TGCGCCAGCAGTGGGCCAGCGGGAGAGGTGTCCGAGCAGTACTTC.

The chain carries TRBV7-9 and TRBJ2-1; possibly TRBD1 for D (5 bases). Germline V gene lookup returns CDR1 SEHNR and CDR2 FQNEAQ (reference sequence). CDR3 length: 13 amino acids. V lost 3 bases and J 5 bases, leaving 8 bases between the germline ends. The CDR3 reads CASSFSRDNEQFF. CDR3 in DNA: TGTGCCAGCAGCTTCAGCAGGGACAATGAGCAGTTCTTC.

This chain links TRBV19 with TRBJ2-7; D is possibly TRBD2 (6 bases). CDR3 length equals 14 residues. With 5 bases removed from V and 4 bases from J, the gap between germline ends came to 15 bases. The germline gives CDR1 LNHDA, CDR2 SQIVND (reference sequence). DNA of the CDR3: TGTGCCAGTAGTCCAACGGGACTTGCATACGAGCAGTACTTC. It specifies CASSPTGLAYEQYF.

The chain employs TRBV5-6 and TRBJ2-5; D not resolved. The V end lost 0 bases, the J end lost 1 base, and 19 bases lay between the germline ends. The length of the CDR3 is 18 residues. Germline CDR1 and CDR2: SGHDT and YYEEEE. CDR3 DNA: TGTGCCAGCAGCTTGGCCGTACCGCAGGTATCCATCCAAGAGACCCAGTACTTC. It is translated as CASSLAVPQVSIQETQYF.

The V call is TRBV27, the J call TRBJ2-1; D not resolved. The CDR3 sequence is 15 residues long. Germline CDR1 reads MNHEY; CDR2 reads SMNVEV (reference sequence). V lost 2 bases and J 10 bases, leaving 18 bases between the germline ends. The CDR3 reads CASSLRSGSKWEQFF. The CDR3 coding sequence is TGTGCCAGCAGTTTAAGATCAGGTTCTAAATGGGAGCAGTTCTTC.